The 30 T cell receptor beta chains listed next were all sequenced from one sample in a study of T cells after yellow fever vaccination. TCRdb fed the 5' RACE reads into MiXCR, producing one record per CDR3 protein. Among some 350,000 distinct CDR3 sequences, 6.2% were seen once, and the ten largest hold approximately 15%. The starting material was PBMCs, obtained 5 days after the yellow fever booster vaccination. These receptor sequences come from a man aged 25 to 40 who received the YFV17D yellow fever vaccine.

The sample holds many counts of this clonotype. The chain joins TRBV20-1 to TRBJ2-7, with TRBD2 matching 10 bases. V trimming: 5 bases; J trimming: 0 bases; junction bases outside the gene matches: 7. The length of the CDR3 is 15 residues. Germline V gives CDR1 DFQATT, CDR2 SNEGSKA (reference sequence). CDR3 nucleotide sequence: TGCAGTGCTCCTAAGACTAGCGGGCGCTCCTACGAGCAGTACTTC. It codes for CSAPKTSGRSYEQYF.

This clonotype was seen repeatedly, ten times or more. The CDR3 region is CASSTGPIGAKNIQYF. The DNA for the CDR3 is TGCGCCAGCAGCACTGGGCCAATAGGAGCCAAAAACATTCAGTACTTC. The chain employs TRBV5-1 and TRBJ2-4; D remains ambiguous. Deletions cut 4 bases from V and 0 bases from J, with 14 bases between. CDR3 length: 16 residues. Germline lookup yields CDR1 SGHRS and CDR2 YFSETQ.

The rearrangement uses TRBV5-1 and TRBJ1-1, with D possibly being TRBD1 (5 bases). Germline values: CDR1 SGHRS, CDR2 YFSETQ. V dropped 5 bases and J dropped 0 bases, with 8 bases sitting between them. CDR3 length: 13 amino acids. The chain's CDR3 is CASRSTVNTEAFF. In DNA, the CDR3 is TGCGCCAGCAGGTCGACAGTGAACACTGAAGCTTTCTTT.

Turning to this clonotype: A much larger clone is a single base away; this may be a read error. The chain uses TRBV5-1 and TRBJ2-7; D is possibly TRBD2 (6 bases). This CDR3 is 13 amino acids long. Looked up from germline, CDR1 is SGHRS and CDR2 is YFSETQ. The CDR3 bases are TGCACCAGCAGCTCGGTCGGAGGGCCCGAGCAGTACTTC. It codes for CTSSSVGGPEQYF.

This clonotype was observed a handful of times. The rearrangement links TRBV20-1 to TRBJ2-1; 7 bases align to TRBD2. CDR1 and CDR2 (germline): DFQATT, SNEGSKA (reference sequence). The CDR3 covers 16 residues. CDR3 in amino acids: CCITPRGVSSYNEQFF. The CDR3 region has the DNA TGCTGTATCACCCCCCGGGGGGTCAGCTCCTACAATGAGCAGTTCTTC.

This clonotype turned up a few times. This CDR3 is CSAIKAGYNEQFF. The DNA for the CDR3 is TGCAGTGCCATCAAGGCGGGCTACAATGAGCAGTTCTTC. V usage is TRBV20-1 and J usage is TRBJ2-1, with D perhaps matching TRBD2 (5 bases). The germline gives CDR1 DFQATT, CDR2 SNEGSKA (reference sequence). The germline V and J ends were trimmed by 6 bases and 3 bases, with 12 bases remaining between them. The CDR3 spans 13 residues.

This clonotype showed up just a few times. V usage is TRBV20-1 and J usage is TRBJ1-4, with D unresolved. V was cut by 0 bases and J by 3 bases, with 14 bases left in between. Germline CDR1 DFQATT, CDR2 SNEGSKA (reference sequence). CDR3 size: 16 residues. CDR3: CSARDPDSPSNEKLFF. CDR3 sequence (DNA): TGCAGTGCTAGAGATCCAGACTCTCCTTCTAATGAAAAACTGTTTTTT.

In its sample, this clonotype was seen a few times. V usage is TRBV20-1 and J usage is TRBJ2-1; 9 bases are shared with TRBD2. The V and J ends lost 7 bases and 9 bases, in that order; junction bases with no gene match: 13. CDR1 and CDR2 (germline): DFQATT, SNEGSKA (reference sequence). The CDR3 spans 14 residues. CDR3 coding DNA: TGCAGTGTCCCACTAGCGGGCTGGGGGGGTGAGCAGTTCTTC. It is translated as CSVPLAGWGGEQFF.

This clonotype was seen repeatedly, ten times or more. The germline gene is not matched at one end of the junction; a read error may be the cause. This rearrangement joins TRBV7-2 to TRBJ2-3; the D gene is possibly TRBD1 (5 bases). CDR1 and CDR2 (germline): SGHTA, FQGNSA. The CDR3 sequence is 15 residues long. CDR3 in amino acids: CASILLGQGGDTQYF. CDR3 DNA sequence: TGTGCCAGCATCTTATTGGGGCAGGGCGGAGATACGCAGTATTTT. Full variable domain (rest looked up from reference TRBV7-2 and TRBJ2-3): GAGVSQSPSNKVTEKGKDVELRCDPISGHTALYWYRQSLGQGLEFLIYFQGNSAPDKSGLPSDRFSAERTGGSVSTLTIQRTQQEDSAVYLCASILLGQGGDTQYFGPGTRLTVL.

This clonotype occurred many times. The gene calls are TRBV2 and TRBJ1-1; possibly TRBD1 for D (6 bases). Trimming cost V 10 bases and J 2 bases, with 14 bases left between them. Germline-derived CDR1 and CDR2 are SNHLY and FYNNEI. This CDR3 has 13 amino acids. The CDR3 DNA is TGTGCCAACATATGGACAGCAAACACTGAAGCTTTCTTT. Amino acid sequence: CANIWTANTEAFF.

This sequence joins TRBV12-3 or TRBV12-4 and TRBJ2-5, with D tentatively TRBD2 (5 bases). Trimming pared 5 bases from V and 2 bases from J, leaving 18 bases between. This CDR3 region has 16 residues. The CDR3 DNA follows: TGTGCCAGCAGTAGGGAGTTGGGGAAACGGCAAGAGACCCAGTACTTC. It translates to CASSRELGKRQETQYF.

This clonotype came up many times. The chain uses TRBV7-6 and TRBJ2-6; 8 bases match TRBD1. V dropped 4 bases and J dropped 0; count of bases not matched to a gene: 11. The germline V gene encodes CDR1 SGHVS and CDR2 FNYEAQ. The CDR3 totals 19 residues. The CDR3: CASSSAPSGTGSGANVLTF. In DNA, the CDR3 is TGTGCCAGCAGCTCCGCCCCCTCGGGGACAGGCTCTGGGGCCAACGTCCTGACTTTC.

This chain uses TRBV29-1 with TRBJ2-7; D is possibly TRBD2 (5 bases). The germline gives CDR1 SQVTM, CDR2 ANQGSEA. V was pared by 6 bases and J by 2 bases, with 23 bases between. The CDR3 runs 16 residues. CDR3 nucleotide sequence: TGCAGCGTCCGGGGATCGGCAGGCCAACTACCCTACGAGCAGTACTTC. Protein: CSVRGSAGQLPYEQYF.

This clonotype has a count of ten or more. J is TRBJ2-3 and V is TRBV27; possibly TRBD1 or TRBD2 for D (5 bases each). The CDR3 consists of 13 residues. V was pared by 5 bases and J by 7 bases, with 13 bases between. Germline V lookup: CDR1 MNHEY, CDR2 SMNVEV (reference sequence). Written as DNA, the CDR3 is TGTGCCAGCAGTCCCCAGGGAGTCAATACGCAGTATTTT. Translated, it gives CASSPQGVNTQYF.

This clonotype was picked up many times. The chain links TRBV7-3 to TRBJ2-2; the match to TRBD2 covers 7 bases. The V segment lost 5 bases and the J segment 4 bases; nucleotides outside the gene matches: 7. The CDR3 length is 15 residues. Germline CDR1 SGHTA, CDR2 FQGTGA. CDR3 bases: TGTGCCAGCAGCCAAGCGGGACGAGGCACCGGGGAGCTGTTTTTT. Its translation is CASSQAGRGTGELFF.

This clonotype occurred a few times. The chain has TRBV5-4 and TRBJ2-1, with TRBD2 as a possible D gene (6 bases). Trimming shortened V by 4 bases and J by 8 bases, and 16 bases separated the two germline ends. CDR1 is SGHNT, CDR2 YYREEE, per germline (reference sequence). This CDR3 has 14 residues. This CDR3 is CASSLRDRRDEQFF. CDR3 in DNA: TGTGCCAGCAGCCTCCGGGACCGGAGGGATGAGCAGTTCTTC. The whole variable domain, filled in from reference TRBV5-4 and TRBJ2-1, reads ETGVTQSPTHLIKTRGQQVTLRCSSQSGHNTVSWYQQALGQGPQFIFQYYREEENGRGNFPPRFSGLQFPNYSSELNVNALELDDSALYLCASSLRDRRDEQFFGPGTRLTVL.

The V call is TRBV7-9, the J call TRBJ2-7; D gene ambiguous. The germline CDR1 and CDR2 sequences are SEHNR and FQNEAQ (reference sequence). V lost 6 bases and J 6 bases, leaving 12 bases between the germline ends. The CDR3 spans 12 residues. CDR3 sequence reads: CASSLSVFEQYF. CDR3 DNA: TGTGCCAGCAGTCTCTCGGTCTTCGAGCAGTACTTC. Combining the CDR3 with reference TRBV7-9 and TRBJ2-7 gives the whole variable domain DTGVSQNPRHKITKRGQNVTFRCDPISEHNRLYWYRQTLGQGPEFLTYFQNEAQLEKSRLLSDRFSAERPKGSFSTLEIQRTEQGDSAMYLCASSLSVFEQYFGPGTRLTVT.

This clonotype has at least ten counts. V and J are TRBV6-5 and TRBJ2-3; TRBD1 might be the D (5 bases). Germline V gives CDR1 MNHEY, CDR2 SVGAGI. Trimming removed 4 bases from V and 9 bases from J, with 11 bases in between. This CDR3 spans 12 amino acids. CDR3 sequence (DNA): TGTGCCAGCAGTTCCTATGGGGCAACGCAGTATTTT. Protein product: CASSSYGATQYF.

In its sample, this clonotype was seen many times. The V and J genes are TRBV12-3 or TRBV12-4 and TRBJ2-5, with TRBD1 matching over 7 bases. Trimming at V came to 3 bases and at J to 9 bases, leaving 13 bases not matched to a gene. This CDR3 is built from 15 residues. This CDR3 is CASSFWDSRSRAQYF. In nucleotides, the CDR3 is TGTGCCAGCAGTTTTTGGGACAGCCGGAGCAGGGCCCAGTACTTC.

This clonotype was recorded at least ten times. The chain joins TRBV21-1 to TRBJ2-4; the tabulated D call, TRBD1, remains unverified against the DNA. TRBV21-1 is given as a pseudogene. The CDR3 is 17 residues long. The chain's CDR3 is CASSKVWTDLAKNIQYF. CDR3 nucleotides: TGTGCCAGCAGCAAAGTTTGGACAGACCTAGCCAAAAACATTCAGTACTTC.

In this sample, this clonotype turned up a few times. V usage is TRBV20-1 and J usage is TRBJ1-5; no reliable D call. Trimming removed 1 base at V and 7 bases at J, with 14 bases between. This CDR3 spans 14 amino acids. Germline-derived CDR1 and CDR2 are DFQATT and SNEGSKA (reference sequence). The CDR3 spells CSARAGLWNQPQHF. CDR3 nucleotides: TGCAGTGCTAGAGCGGGCTTATGGAACCAGCCCCAGCATTTT.

The sample holds many counts of this clonotype. The chain recombines TRBV4-2 with TRBJ2-5, with 12 bases matching TRBD1. The CDR3 is 14 amino acids. V shed 4 bases and J 5 bases; nucleotides not matched to a gene: 2. Germline V gene sequence: CDR1 LGHNA, CDR2 YNFKEQ. CDR3 in amino acids: CASSRGQGAETQYF. The CDR3 DNA reads as TGTGCCAGCAGCCGGGGACAGGGGGCTGAGACCCAGTACTTC.

This clonotype was recorded a few times. The gene calls are TRBV12-3 or TRBV12-4 and TRBJ2-1; 8 nucleotides match TRBD1. This CDR3 comprises 15 residues. The J segment lost 2 bases and the V segment lost 6 bases, leaving 6 bases of the junction unmatched. CDR3 nucleotides: TGTGCCAGCAGCATAGGACAGGGTCCCTACAATGAGCAGTTCTTC. It yields the protein CASSIGQGPYNEQFF.

This chain uses TRBV7-2 with TRBJ2-5, with TRBD2 as a possible D gene (5 bases). CDR1 and CDR2 (germline): SGHTA, FQGNSA. The V gene lost 5 bases and the J gene lost 5 bases, with 15 bases spanning the gap. The CDR3 loop spans 14 amino acids. CDR3 coding DNA: TGTGCCAGCAGCCCCCGCGGCGGGTACGAGACCCAGTACTTC. It yields the protein CASSPRGGYETQYF. Variable domain in full (rest from reference TRBV7-2 and TRBJ2-5): GAGVSQSPSNKVTEKGKDVELRCDPISGHTALYWYRQSLGQGLEFLIYFQGNSAPDKSGLPSDRFSAERTGGSVSTLTIQRTQQEDSAVYLCASSPRGGYETQYFGPGTRLLVL.

V gene TRBV7-3 combines with J gene TRBJ2-1; 11 positions agree with TRBD2. The length of the CDR3 is 16 residues. Germline V gene sequence: CDR1 SGHTA, CDR2 FQGTGA. V shed 2 bases, J shed 8 bases, and the junction held 8 bases outside the gene matches. The CDR3 sequence is CASSLSGTSGRDEQFF. CDR3 DNA sequence: TGTGCCAGCAGCTTATCCGGGACTAGCGGTCGCGATGAGCAGTTCTTC.

This clonotype was counted between two and nine times. CDR3 DNA: TGTGCCAGCAGCTTAGGCCACTCTGGCGGGGAGCTGTTTTTT. Protein sequence: CASSLGHSGGELFF. V gene TRBV7-6 combines with J gene TRBJ2-2; D call uncertain. The CDR3 covers 14 residues. The V gene lost 1 base and the J gene lost 7 bases, with 10 bases spanning the gap. Germline CDR1 is SGHVS and CDR2 is FNYEAQ.

The table lists this clonotype with a few counts. The chain carries TRBV28 and TRBJ2-7; TRBD1 matches at 7 bases. The germline CDR1 and CDR2 sequences are MDHEN and SYDVKM. V lost 7 bases, J lost 2 bases, and 5 bases stayed unmatched. The CDR3 is 13 amino acids. CDR3 in amino acids: CASTTGDPYEQYF. CDR3 coding DNA: TGTGCCAGCACAACAGGGGATCCCTACGAGCAGTACTTC.

This clonotype was counted only a few times. The chain employs TRBV7-2 and TRBJ2-3, with no clear D. This CDR3 contains 12 residues. Germline V gives CDR1 SGHTA, CDR2 FQGNSA. V gave up 8 bases and J gave up 4 bases, with 10 bases separating them. CDR3 DNA: TGTGCCAGCCGATCCCAGGCAGATACGCAGTATTTT. Its translation: CASRSQADTQYF.

This clonotype was seen many times. The chain couples TRBV20-1 to TRBJ2-7; D uncertain. The CDR3 runs to 13 residues. V dropped 1 base and J dropped 4 bases, with 11 bases sitting between them. Germline CDR1 reads DFQATT; CDR2 reads SNEGSKA (reference sequence). CDR3 sequence reads: CSARGRIDYEQYF. For the CDR3, the DNA is TGCAGTGCTAGAGGACGGATTGATTACGAGCAGTACTTC.

This chain uses TRBV7-3 with TRBJ2-1; no firm D call. The V end was cut by 2 bases, the J end by 7 bases, with 9 bases between. The CDR3 is 13 amino acids. Germline-derived CDR1 and CDR2 are SGHTA and FQGTGA. The CDR3 sequence: CASSLSFRNEQFF. The DNA of the CDR3 is TGTGCCAGCAGCTTATCATTTAGAAATGAGCAGTTCTTC.